Sequencing of this TCR beta chain was carried out in a study of blood T cell repertoires in COVID-19. Libraries were prepared by immunoSEQ multiplex PCR; TCRdb keeps only in-frame clonotypes and omits some of them. The table lists 150,000 to 200,000 clones, about 74% of them singletons. Germline V lookup: CDR1 SGHTA, CDR2 FQGTGA. With V trimmed by 0 bases and J by 4 bases, 7 bases remained unmatched. CDR3 size: 17 residues. V and J are TRBV7-3 and TRBJ2-1; 9 nucleotides agree with TRBD2. The sequence was collected from a man between 60 and 75 years old with acute or convalescent COVID-19. The sample taken for sequencing was peripheral blood. The DNA of the CDR3 is TGTGCCAGCAGCTTAACTGCAGCGGGGGGAACTTACAATGAGCAGTTCTTC. Amino acids: CASSLTAAGGTYNEQFF.